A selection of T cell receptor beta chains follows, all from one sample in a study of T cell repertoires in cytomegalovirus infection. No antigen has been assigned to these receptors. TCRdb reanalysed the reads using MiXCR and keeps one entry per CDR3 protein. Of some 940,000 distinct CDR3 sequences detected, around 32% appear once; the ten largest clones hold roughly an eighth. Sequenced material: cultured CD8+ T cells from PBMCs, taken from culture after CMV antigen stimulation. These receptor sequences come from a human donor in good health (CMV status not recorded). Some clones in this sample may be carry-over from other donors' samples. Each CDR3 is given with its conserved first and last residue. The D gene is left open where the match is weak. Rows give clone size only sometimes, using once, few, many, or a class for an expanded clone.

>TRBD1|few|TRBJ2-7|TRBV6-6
CASSTYLGGPYEQYF
TGTGCCAGCAGTACTTACCTAGGGGGCCCCTACGAGCAGTACTTC
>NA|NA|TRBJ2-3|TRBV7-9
CASSDHRDTSLDTQYF
TGTGCCAGCAGCGACCACCGGGACACGTCATTAGATACGCAGTATTTT
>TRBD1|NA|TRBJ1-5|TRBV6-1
CASRGGTGYYQPQHF
TGTGCCAGCAGAGGGGGGACAGGGTATTATCAGCCCCAGCATTTT
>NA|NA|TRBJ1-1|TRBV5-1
CASSRGTPSTEAFF
TGCGCCAGCAGCAGAGGGACACCGAGCACTGAAGCTTTCTTT
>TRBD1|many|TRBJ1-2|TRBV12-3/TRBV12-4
CASTPGTENIYGYTF
TGTGCCAGCACCCCGGGGACAGAGAATATCTATGGCTACACCTTC
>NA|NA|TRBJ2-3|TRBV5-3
CASSSAVRDGRDTPYF
TGTGCCAGCAGCTCTGCGGTTCGGGACGGGCGGGATACGCCGTATTTT
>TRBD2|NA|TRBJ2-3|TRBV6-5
CASSYGTTNTDTQYF
TGTGCCAGCAGTTACGGGACTACTAACACAGATACGCAGTATTTT
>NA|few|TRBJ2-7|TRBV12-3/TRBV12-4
CASGGGTYEQYF
TGTGCCAGCGGGGGCGGAACCTACGAGCAGTACTTC
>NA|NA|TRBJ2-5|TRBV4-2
CASSQVSGQETQYF
TGTGCCAGCAGCCAAGTGAGCGGCCAAGAGACCCAGTACTTC
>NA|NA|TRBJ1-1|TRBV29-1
CSVEWGSYTEAFF
TGCAGCGTTGAATGGGGCAGTTACACTGAAGCTTTCTTT
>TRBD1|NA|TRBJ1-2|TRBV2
CASSERGQDANGYTF
TGTGCCAGCAGTGAAAGGGGACAGGACGCCAATGGCTACACCTTC
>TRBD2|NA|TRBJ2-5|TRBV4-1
CASSQFTSGGETQYF
TGCGCCAGCAGCCAATTCACTAGCGGTGGGGAGACCCAGTACTTC
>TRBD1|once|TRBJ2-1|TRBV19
CASRKQGWFF
TGTGCCAGTAGAAAACAGGGGTGGTTCTTC
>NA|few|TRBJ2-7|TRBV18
CASSPQNPNSYEQYF
TGTGCCAGCTCACCACAAAACCCCAATTCCTACGAGCAGTACTTC
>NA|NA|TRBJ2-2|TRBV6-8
CASSYPGIGWTGELFF
TGTGCCAGCAGTTACCCCGGGATAGGGTGGACCGGGGAGCTGTTTTTT
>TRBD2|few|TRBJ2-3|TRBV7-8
CVSSSRGLVEVNTQYF
TGTGTCAGCAGCTCCCGGGGACTAGTGGAAGTGAATACGCAGTATTTT
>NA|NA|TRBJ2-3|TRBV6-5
CASSYSGTSSTDTQYF
TGTGCCAGCAGTTACTCGGGGACGTCTAGCACAGATACGCAGTATTTT
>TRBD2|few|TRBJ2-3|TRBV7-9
CASSSLTGTSGKNTDTQYF
TGTGCCAGCAGCTCATTAACCGGGACTAGCGGTAAAAACACAGATACGCAGTATTTT
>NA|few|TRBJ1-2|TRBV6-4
CASRGPGSGGYTF
TGTGCCAGCAGAGGACCGGGTTCAGGAGGCTACACCTTC
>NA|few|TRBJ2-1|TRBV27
CASSLATGPEQFF
TGTGCCAGCAGTTTAGCAACAGGGCCTGAGCAGTTCTTC
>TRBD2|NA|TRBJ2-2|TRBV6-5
CASSYTGTSGSAGELFF
TGTGCCAGCAGTTACACCGGGACTAGCGGCTCCGCCGGGGAGCTGTTTTTT
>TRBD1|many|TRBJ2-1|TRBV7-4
CASSSPGQGYNEQFF
TGTGCCAGCAGCTCACCGGGACAGGGGTACAATGAGCAGTTCTTC
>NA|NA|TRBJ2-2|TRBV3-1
CASSQGTERNTGELFF
TGTGCCAGCAGCCAAGGGACAGAAAGGAACACCGGGGAGCTGTTTTTT
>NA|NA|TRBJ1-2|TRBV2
CASIDYTLYTF
TGTGCCAGCATTGACTATACCCTCTACACCTTC
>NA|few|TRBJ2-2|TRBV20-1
CSAQGTLTGELFF
TGCAGTGCTCAAGGGACTCTGACCGGGGAGCTGTTTTTT
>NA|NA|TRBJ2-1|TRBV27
CASSLKVRGVPSSYNEQFF
TGTGCCAGCAGTTTAAAGGTTCGCGGGGTCCCGAGCTCCTACAATGAGCAGTTCTTC
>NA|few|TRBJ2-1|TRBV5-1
CASSWSPGPYAYNEQFF
TGCGCCAGCAGCTGGTCCCCGGGGCCTTACGCCTACAATGAGCAGTTCTTC
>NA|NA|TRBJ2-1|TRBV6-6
CASSYSTPSQFF
TGTGCCAGCAGTTACTCAACTCCTAGTCAGTTCTTC
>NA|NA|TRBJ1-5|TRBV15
CATSRVDSNQPQHF
TGTGCCACCAGCAGAGTGGATAGCAATCAGCCCCAGCATTTT
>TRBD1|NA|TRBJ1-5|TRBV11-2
CASSWGTGFGNQPQHF
TGTGCCAGCAGCTGGGGGACAGGGTTTGGCAATCAGCCCCAGCATTTT
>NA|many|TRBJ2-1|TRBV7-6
CASSLYPGGTSYNEQFF
TGTGCCAGCAGCTTATATCCCGGGGGAACCTCCTACAATGAGCAGTTCTTC
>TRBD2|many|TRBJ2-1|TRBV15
CATSSLSGVRLDEQFF
TGTGCCACCAGCAGCCTTAGCGGGGTACGTTTGGATGAGCAGTTCTTC
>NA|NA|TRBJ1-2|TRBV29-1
CSVEGTGAYGYTF
TGCAGCGTTGAAGGCACAGGTGCCTATGGCTACACCTTC
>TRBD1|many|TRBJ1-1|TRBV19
CASSIGQGMNTEAFF
TGTGCCAGTAGTATCGGACAGGGGATGAACACTGAAGCTTTCTTT
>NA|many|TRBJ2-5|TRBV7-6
CASSLWQTQETQYF
TGTGCCAGCAGCTTATGGCAGACCCAAGAGACCCAGTACTTC
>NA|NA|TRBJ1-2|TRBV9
CASSVETGWNYGYTF
TGTGCCAGCAGCGTAGAAACAGGGTGGAACTATGGCTACACCTTC
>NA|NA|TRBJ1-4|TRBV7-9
CASSPAFRTVPNEKLFF
TGTGCCAGCAGCCCCGCTTTCAGGACAGTTCCTAATGAAAAACTGTTTTTT
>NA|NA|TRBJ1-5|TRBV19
CASKGVGQPQHF
TGTGCCAGTAAAGGTGTCGGACAGCCCCAGCATTTT
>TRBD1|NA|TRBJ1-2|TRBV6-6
CASSNRNRGRNYGYTF
TGTGCCAGCAGTAACCGGAACAGGGGGCGAAACTATGGCTACACCTTC
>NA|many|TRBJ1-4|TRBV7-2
CASSSGFTGLNEKLFF
TGTGCCAGCAGCTCGGGATTTACAGGGCTTAATGAAAAACTGTTTTTT
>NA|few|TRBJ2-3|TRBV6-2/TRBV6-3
CASSYRLWGVADTQYF
TGTGCCAGCAGTTACCGATTGTGGGGGGTGGCAGATACGCAGTATTTT